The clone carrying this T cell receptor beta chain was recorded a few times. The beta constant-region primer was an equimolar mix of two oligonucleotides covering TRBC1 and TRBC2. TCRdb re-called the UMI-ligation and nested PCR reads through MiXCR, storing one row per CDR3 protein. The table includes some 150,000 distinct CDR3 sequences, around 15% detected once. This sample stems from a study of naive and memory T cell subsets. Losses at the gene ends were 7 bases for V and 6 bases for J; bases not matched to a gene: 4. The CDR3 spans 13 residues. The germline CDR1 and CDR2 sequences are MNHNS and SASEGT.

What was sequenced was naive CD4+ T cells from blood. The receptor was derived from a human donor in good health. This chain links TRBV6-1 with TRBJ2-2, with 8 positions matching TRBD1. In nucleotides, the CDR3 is TGTGCCAGCATAAGACAGGGGCCCGGGGAGCTGTTTTTT. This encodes CASIRQGPGELFF.